One and the same sample provided the 21 T cell receptor beta chains below, sequenced in a study of vaccination and CD4 T cells after COVID-19. The Oncomine TCR Beta short-read assay generated sequence data from the DNA of cultured CD4+ T cells. TCRdb itself ran the PCR reads through MiXCR, one entry per CDR3 protein. This sample has about 12,000 distinct CDR3 sequences, with about half found just once. Noted treatment: roughly ten-day PBMC culture with coronavirus spike peptide pools or control peptides (ViraFEST assay). The antigens of these receptors remain unknown. Sequencing input: CD4+ T cells from blood, cultured in vitro. These TCRs come from a human donor who had recovered from COVID-19.

This sequence joins TRBV20-1 and TRBJ2-3; the D gene is possibly TRBD2 (6 bases). The V gene's germline CDR1 is DFQATT and CDR2 SNEGSKA (reference sequence). Trimming took off 3 bases at V and 4 bases at J, with 20 bases between the two ends. The CDR3 runs 16 residues. CDR3 DNA sequence: TGCAGTGCTAGCTTTAGGGTGGGCGGGAACTCAGATACGCAGTATTTT. Amino acids: CSASFRVGGNSDTQYF.

This rearrangement joins TRBV20-1 to TRBJ2-3, with unresolved D. This CDR3 region has 13 residues. The germline gives CDR1 DFQATT, CDR2 SNEGSKA (reference sequence). V lost 0 bases, J lost 5 bases, and 9 bases lay in between. The CDR3 reads CSARDMPIDTQYF. The DNA of the CDR3 is TGCAGTGCTAGAGATATGCCAATAGATACGCAGTATTTT.

V gene TRBV7-9 combines with J gene TRBJ2-1; D unclear. Trimming took 1 base from V and 4 from J, leaving 8 bases between them. The CDR3 spans 14 residues. Germline-derived CDR1 and CDR2 are SEHNR and FQNEAQ (reference sequence). CDR3 residues: CASSLGSVYNEQFF. DNA for the CDR3: TGTGCCAGCAGCTTAGGGTCAGTTTACAATGAGCAGTTCTTC.

The chain has TRBV6-2 or TRBV6-3 and TRBJ1-1; 9 bases line up with TRBD1. This CDR3 region has 16 residues. CDR1 is MNHEY, CDR2 SVGEGT, per germline. V gave up 6 bases and J gave up 2 bases; unmatched junction bases: 10. CDR3 in amino acids: CASRPPGQGGNTEAFF. Written as DNA, the CDR3 is TGTGCCAGCAGACCTCCGGGACAGGGTGGAAACACTGAAGCTTTCTTT.

This clonotype was seen a handful of times. The chain joins TRBV6-5 to TRBJ2-3, with TRBD2 matching over 15 bases. The CDR3 has 17 amino acids. Germline CDR1 and CDR2: MNHEY and SVGAGI. Trimming took 2 bases from V and 6 from J; bases not matched to a gene: 6. Here the CDR3 DNA reads TGTGCCAGCAGTTACAAAACCGGGACTAGCGGGAGGGATACGCAGTATTTT. It translates to CASSYKTGTSGRDTQYF.

The chain combines TRBV20-1 with TRBJ2-5; D is perhaps TRBD1 or TRBD2 (5 bases each). Trimming stripped 4 bases from V and 1 base from J, with 10 bases between. Looked up from germline, CDR1 is DFQATT and CDR2 is SNEGSKA (reference sequence). This CDR3 has 13 residues. CDR3 DNA sequence: TGCAGTGCTAAGGGACGGACCCAAGAGACCCAGTACTTC. Residues: CSAKGRTQETQYF.

This clonotype was picked up a small number of times. A junction end diverges from the germline sequence, so it may reflect a read error. The chain has TRBV7-7 and TRBJ2-2, with D hard to call. Germline lookup yields CDR1 SSHAT and CDR2 FNYEAQ (reference sequence). This CDR3 is built from 14 residues. The DNA for the CDR3 is TGTGCTAGCAGCTTAGTCTCGAACACCGGGGAGCTGTTTTTT. Its protein is CASSLVSNTGELFF.

The V call is TRBV19, the J call TRBJ1-2; D is perhaps TRBD1 (5 bases). From germline, CDR1 is LNHDA and CDR2 SQIVND (reference sequence). The CDR3 extends over 13 amino acids. V lost 3 bases to trimming and J lost 4 bases, with 9 bases between them. The DNA for the CDR3 is TGTGCCAGTAGTATGACAGTTTTCTATGGCTACACCTTC. Its translation: CASSMTVFYGYTF.

This clonotype was seen just once. V gene TRBV11-2 combines with J gene TRBJ1-1; no clear D. Between the trimmed V and J ends, which lost 3 bases and 0 bases, there was a span of 8 bases. CDR1 SGHAT and CDR2 FQNNGV come from the germline V gene. The CDR3 is made up of 14 amino acids. Written as DNA, the CDR3 is TGTGCCAGCAGCTTCCTGGGCGTGAACACTGAAGCTTTCTTT. Amino acids: CASSFLGVNTEAFF.

This rearrangement joins TRBV2 to TRBJ2-1, with D unresolved. V was pared by 2 bases and J by 5 bases, with 4 bases between. This CDR3 comprises 12 residues. Germline CDR1 and CDR2: SNHLY and FYNNEI. CDR3 in amino acids: CASSERDNEQFF. The CDR3 DNA is TGTGCCAGCAGTGAACGTGACAATGAGCAGTTCTTC.

The chain joins TRBV18 to TRBJ2-5, with no clear D. The CDR3 is made up of 13 amino acids. Germline V gene sequence: CDR1 KGHSH, CDR2 LQKENI. V was trimmed by 2 bases and J by 5 bases, leaving 9 bases between them. CDR3 protein: CASSPGSRETQYF. Written as DNA, the CDR3 is TGTGCCAGCTCACCAGGGTCGCGGGAGACCCAGTACTTC.

The rearrangement uses TRBV28 and TRBJ2-1, with D possibly being TRBD1 (6 bases). V dropped 3 bases and J dropped 9 bases, with 24 bases sitting between them. CDR1 is MDHEN, CDR2 SYDVKM, per germline. The CDR3 totals 17 residues. This chain's CDR3 is CASSLGLMVAARGEQFF. CDR3 DNA sequence: TGTGCCAGCAGTTTGGGGTTGATGGTGGCCGCCAGGGGTGAGCAGTTCTTC.

This clonotype has only a few counts. The chain links TRBV27 to TRBJ2-1, with 9 bases lining up with TRBD2. Germline-derived CDR1 and CDR2 are MNHEY and SMNVEV (reference sequence). CDR3 length: 17 amino acids. Trimming removed 5 bases from V and 8 bases from J; junction bases left unmatched: 16. The CDR3 bases are TGTGCCAGCAGTCGAAAAGTAGCGGGAGAACCTCGGGATGAGCAGTTCTTC. Its protein product is CASSRKVAGEPRDEQFF.

The table lists this clonotype with a few counts. CDR3 region: CASSLGADYEQYF. The CDR3, as DNA: TGTGCCAGCAGCTTAGGCGCAGATTACGAGCAGTACTTC. The chain employs TRBV11-3 and TRBJ2-7; D is ambiguous. V was pared by 1 base and J by 4 bases, with 8 bases between. The length of the CDR3 is 13 residues. Germline assignment: CDR1 SGHNT and CDR2 YENEEA.

This clonotype appeared a few times. This sequence joins TRBV28 and TRBJ1-5, with a possible D match to TRBD1 (6 bases). The CDR3 runs to 15 residues. V lost 3 bases and J lost 4, with 13 bases in between. Germline V gene sequence: CDR1 MDHEN, CDR2 SYDVKM. CDR3 sequence: CASSFIKGGNQPQHF. The CDR3 coding sequence is TGTGCCAGCAGTTTCATTAAGGGGGGAAATCAGCCCCAGCATTTT.

CDR3 residues: CSASLGLAGAPWQFF. CDR3 nucleotides: TGCAGTGCTAGTCTGGGACTAGCGGGAGCGCCTTGGCAGTTCTTC. The chain couples TRBV20-1 to TRBJ2-1, with 14 bases fitting TRBD2. Trimming cost V 3 bases and J 12 bases; bases outside gene matches: 10. Germline CDR1 DFQATT, CDR2 SNEGSKA (reference sequence). The CDR3 runs 15 residues.

The genes are TRBV6-2 or TRBV6-3 and TRBJ1-2; D call uncertain. The germline gives CDR1 MNHEY, CDR2 SVGEGT. The V end was cut by 6 bases, the J end by 4 bases, with 21 bases between. This CDR3 has 16 residues. Written as DNA, the CDR3 is TGTGCCAGCAGACCCCCGGAGGGCCGGCGCGGCTATGGCTACACCTTC. Protein: CASRPPEGRRGYGYTF.

The chain couples TRBV2 to TRBJ2-5, with 7 bases matching TRBD1. The CDR3 has 14 amino acids. J gave up 7 bases and V 1 base, and 6 bases lay outside the gene matches. Germline lookup yields CDR1 SNHLY and CDR2 FYNNEI. CDR3 bases: TGTGCCAGCAGTGAAGGAGACAGGGTCGGGACCCAGTACTTC. It specifies CASSEGDRVGTQYF.

J is TRBJ2-7 and V is TRBV10-3; 10 positions agree with TRBD2. Germline V gives CDR1 ENHRY, CDR2 SYGVKD. There are 15 residues in the CDR3. V was pared by 6 bases and J by 2 bases, with 7 bases of the junction left unmatched. Here the CDR3 DNA reads TGTGCCATCAGCGCCGGGACTAGCGAGACCTACGAGCAGTACTTC. Protein sequence: CAISAGTSETYEQYF.

V gene TRBV20-1 combines with J gene TRBJ2-1; D call uncertain. The ends were cut back, 3 bases at V and 1 base at J, with 10 bases in the middle. The germline V gene has CDR1 DFQATT and CDR2 SNEGSKA (reference sequence). The CDR3 is 14 amino acids. The DNA for the CDR3 is TGCAGTGCTAGGACTGTAAGGTCCTACAATGAGCAGTTCTTC. Its translation: CSARTVRSYNEQFF.

The rearrangement links TRBV19 to TRBJ1-5; perhaps TRBD1 as D (5 bases). CDR1 LNHDA and CDR2 SQIVND come from the germline V gene (reference sequence). V was pared by 5 bases and J by 4 bases, with 15 bases between. The CDR3 spans 15 residues. The CDR3 loop reads CASSFRQNYNQPQHF. The CDR3 region has the DNA TGTGCCAGTAGTTTTCGACAGAACTATAATCAGCCCCAGCATTTT.